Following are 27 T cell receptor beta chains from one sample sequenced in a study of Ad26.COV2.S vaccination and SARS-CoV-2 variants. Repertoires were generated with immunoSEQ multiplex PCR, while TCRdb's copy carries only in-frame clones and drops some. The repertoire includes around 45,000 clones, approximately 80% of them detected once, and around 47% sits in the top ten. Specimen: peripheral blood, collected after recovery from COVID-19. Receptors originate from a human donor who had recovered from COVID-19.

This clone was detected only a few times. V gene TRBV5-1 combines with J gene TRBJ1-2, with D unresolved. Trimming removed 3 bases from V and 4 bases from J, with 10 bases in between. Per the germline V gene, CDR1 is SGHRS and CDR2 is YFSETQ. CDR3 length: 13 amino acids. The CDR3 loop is CASSSDGFYGYTF. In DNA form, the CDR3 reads TGCGCCAGCAGCTCGGACGGCTTCTATGGCTACACCTTC.

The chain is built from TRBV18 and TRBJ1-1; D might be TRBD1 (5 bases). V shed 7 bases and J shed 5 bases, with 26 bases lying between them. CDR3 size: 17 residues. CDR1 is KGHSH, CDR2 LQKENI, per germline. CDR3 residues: CASLSYSTVGVRTEAFF. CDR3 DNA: TGTGCCAGCTTATCATATTCAACTGTGGGGGTGAGGACTGAAGCTTTCTTT. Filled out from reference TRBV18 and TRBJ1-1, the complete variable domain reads NAGVMQNPRHLVRRRGQEARLRCSPMKGHSHVYWYRQLPEEGLKFMVYLQKENIIDESGMPKERFSAEFPKEGPSILRIQQVVRGDSAAYFCASLSYSTVGVRTEAFFGQGTRLTVV.

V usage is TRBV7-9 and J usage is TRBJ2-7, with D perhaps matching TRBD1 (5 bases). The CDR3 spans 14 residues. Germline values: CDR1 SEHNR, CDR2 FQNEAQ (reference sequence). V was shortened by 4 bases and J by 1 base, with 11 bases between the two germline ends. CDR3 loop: CASSSETVSYEQYF. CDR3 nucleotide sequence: TGTGCCAGCAGCTCAGAGACAGTTTCCTACGAGCAGTACTTC.

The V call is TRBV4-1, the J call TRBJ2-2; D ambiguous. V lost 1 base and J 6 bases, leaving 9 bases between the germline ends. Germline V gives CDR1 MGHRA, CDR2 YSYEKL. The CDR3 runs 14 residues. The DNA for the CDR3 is TGCGCCAGCAGCCAAGCACAACAACCCGGGGAGCTGTTTTTT. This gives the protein CASSQAQQPGELFF.

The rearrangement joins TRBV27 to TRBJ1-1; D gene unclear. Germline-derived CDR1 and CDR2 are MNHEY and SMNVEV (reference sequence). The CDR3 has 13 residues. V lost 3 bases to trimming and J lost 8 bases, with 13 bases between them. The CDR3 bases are TGTGCCAGCAGTTTTAGTACCCGGGAGGAAGCTTTCTTT. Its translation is CASSFSTREEAFF.

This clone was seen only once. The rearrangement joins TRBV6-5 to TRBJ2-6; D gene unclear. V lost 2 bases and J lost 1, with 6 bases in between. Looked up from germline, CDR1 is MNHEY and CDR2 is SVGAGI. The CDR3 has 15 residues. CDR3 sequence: CASSYKSSGANVLTF. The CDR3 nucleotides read TGTGCCAGCAGTTACAAAAGTTCTGGGGCCAACGTCCTGACTTTC.

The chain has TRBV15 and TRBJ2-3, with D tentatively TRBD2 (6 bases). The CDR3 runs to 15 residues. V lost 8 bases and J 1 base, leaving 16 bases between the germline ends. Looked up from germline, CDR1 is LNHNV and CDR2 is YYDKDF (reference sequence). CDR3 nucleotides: TGTGCCACCTCCCGCGGAGGGGTCGGCACAGATACGCAGTATTTT. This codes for CATSRGGVGTDTQYF.

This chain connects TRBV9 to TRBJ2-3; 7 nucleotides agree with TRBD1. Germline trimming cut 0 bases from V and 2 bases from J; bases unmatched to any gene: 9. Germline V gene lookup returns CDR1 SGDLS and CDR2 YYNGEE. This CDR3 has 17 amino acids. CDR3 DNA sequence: TGTGCCAGCAGCGTAGCCCGGGGACAGTCTTTCACAGATACGCAGTATTTT. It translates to CASSVARGQSFTDTQYF.

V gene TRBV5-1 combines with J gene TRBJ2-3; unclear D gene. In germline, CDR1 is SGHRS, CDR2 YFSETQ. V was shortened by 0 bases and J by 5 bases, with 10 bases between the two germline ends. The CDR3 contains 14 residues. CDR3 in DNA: TGCGCCAGCAGCTTGGCTCCGGCCGGAGATACGCAGTATTTT. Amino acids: CASSLAPAGDTQYF.

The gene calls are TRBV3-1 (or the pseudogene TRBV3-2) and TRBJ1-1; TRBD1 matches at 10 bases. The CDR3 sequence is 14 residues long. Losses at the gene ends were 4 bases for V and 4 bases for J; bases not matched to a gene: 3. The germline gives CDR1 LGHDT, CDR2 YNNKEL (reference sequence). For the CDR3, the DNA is TGTGCCAGCAGCCTTGGACAGGGGGGCACTGAAGCTTTCTTT. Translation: CASSLGQGGTEAFF.

As DNA, the CDR3 is TGTGCCAGCAGCCCCTCTGGGAGCACAGATACGCAGTATTTT. Protein: CASSPSGSTDTQYF. The genes are TRBV5-4 and TRBJ2-3, with D unclear. The CDR3 spans 14 residues. Trimming removed 4 bases from V and 0 bases from J, with 9 bases in between. The germline V gene has CDR1 SGHNT and CDR2 YYREEE (reference sequence).

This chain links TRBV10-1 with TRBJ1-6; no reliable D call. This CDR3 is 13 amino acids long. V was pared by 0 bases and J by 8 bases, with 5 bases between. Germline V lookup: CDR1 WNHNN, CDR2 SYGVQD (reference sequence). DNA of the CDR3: TGCGCCAGCAGTGAGTCCGGATATTCACCCCTCCACTTT. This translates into CASSESGYSPLHF.

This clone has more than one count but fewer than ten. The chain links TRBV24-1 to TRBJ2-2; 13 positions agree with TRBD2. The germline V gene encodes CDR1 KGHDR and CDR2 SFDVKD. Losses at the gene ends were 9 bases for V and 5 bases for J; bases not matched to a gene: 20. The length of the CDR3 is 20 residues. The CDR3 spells CATLCAGTSGVRGETGELFF. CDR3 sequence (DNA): TGTGCCACCCTCTGTGCCGGGACTAGCGGGGTGAGGGGTGAGACCGGGGAGCTGTTTTTT.

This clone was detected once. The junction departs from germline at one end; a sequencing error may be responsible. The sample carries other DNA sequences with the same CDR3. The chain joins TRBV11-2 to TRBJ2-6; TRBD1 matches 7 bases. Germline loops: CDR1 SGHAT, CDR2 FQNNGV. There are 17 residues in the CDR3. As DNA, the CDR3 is TGTGCTAGCAGCCACGGACAGGCCTACTCTGGGGCCAACGTCCTGACTTTC. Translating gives CASSHGQAYSGANVLTF.

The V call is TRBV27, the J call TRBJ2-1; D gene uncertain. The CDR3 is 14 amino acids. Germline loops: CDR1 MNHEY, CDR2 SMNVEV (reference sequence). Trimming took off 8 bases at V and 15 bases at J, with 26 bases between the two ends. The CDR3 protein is CASYKSAPTAPRFF. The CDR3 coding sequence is TGTGCCAGCTATAAATCCGCCCCCACCGCCCCGAGGTTCTTC.

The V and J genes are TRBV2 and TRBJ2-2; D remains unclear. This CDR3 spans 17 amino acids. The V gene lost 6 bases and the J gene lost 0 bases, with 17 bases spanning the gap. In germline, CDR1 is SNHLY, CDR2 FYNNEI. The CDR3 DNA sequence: TGTGCCAGCAGGGGTGGGTTGAACGCCGCGAACACCGGGGAGCTGTTTTTT. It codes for CASRGGLNAANTGELFF.

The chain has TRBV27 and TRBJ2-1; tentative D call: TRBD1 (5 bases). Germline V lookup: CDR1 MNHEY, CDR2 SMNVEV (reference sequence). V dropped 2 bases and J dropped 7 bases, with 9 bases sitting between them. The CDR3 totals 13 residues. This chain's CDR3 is CASSLQGRNEQFF. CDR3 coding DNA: TGTGCCAGCAGTTTACAGGGTCGGAATGAGCAGTTCTTC.

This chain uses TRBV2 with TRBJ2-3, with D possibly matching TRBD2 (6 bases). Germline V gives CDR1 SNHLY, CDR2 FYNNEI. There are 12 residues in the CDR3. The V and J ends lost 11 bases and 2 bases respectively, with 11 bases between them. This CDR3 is CAGTLLTDTQYF. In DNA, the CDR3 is TGTGCCGGGACTCTACTCACAGATACGCAGTATTTT.

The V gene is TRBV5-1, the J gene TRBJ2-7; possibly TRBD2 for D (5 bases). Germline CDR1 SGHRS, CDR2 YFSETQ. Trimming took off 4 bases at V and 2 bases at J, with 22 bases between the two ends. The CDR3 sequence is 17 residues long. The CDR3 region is CASSTNFRPDFPYEQYF. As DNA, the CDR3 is TGCGCCAGCAGCACGAATTTCAGGCCGGACTTTCCCTACGAGCAGTACTTC. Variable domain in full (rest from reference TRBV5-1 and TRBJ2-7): KAGVTQTPRYLIKTRGQQVTLSCSPISGHRSVSWYQQTPGQGLQFLFEYFSETQRNKGNFPGRFSGRQFSNSRSEMNVSTLELGDSALYLCASSTNFRPDFPYEQYFGPGTRLTVT.

The CDR3 spells CATQASGFLSGNTIYF. The CDR3 coding sequence is TGTGCCACTCAAGCTTCGGGGTTCCTCTCTGGAAACACCATATATTTT. The chain carries TRBV24-1 and TRBJ1-3; D gene uncertain. The CDR3 totals 16 residues. CDR1 and CDR2 from the germline V gene are KGHDR and SFDVKD. The ends were cut back, 10 bases at V and 0 bases at J, with 18 bases in the middle.

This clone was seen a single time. The CDR3 DNA reads TGTGCCAGTAGTATGCGCCAAGAATCCCCCTTCTATGGCTACACCTTC. Translated, it gives CASSMRQESPFYGYTF. The chain combines TRBV19 with TRBJ1-2; D is undetermined. V was trimmed by 3 bases and J by 4 bases, leaving 18 bases between them. Germline V gives CDR1 LNHDA, CDR2 SQIVND (reference sequence). This CDR3 comprises 16 residues.

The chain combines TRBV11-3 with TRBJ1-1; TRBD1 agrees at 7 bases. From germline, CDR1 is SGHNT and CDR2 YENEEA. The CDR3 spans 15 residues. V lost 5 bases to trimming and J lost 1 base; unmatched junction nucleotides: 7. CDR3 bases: TGTGCCAGCAGCCGACGACAGGGCGGGAACACTGAAGCTTTCTTT. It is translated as CASSRRQGGNTEAFF.

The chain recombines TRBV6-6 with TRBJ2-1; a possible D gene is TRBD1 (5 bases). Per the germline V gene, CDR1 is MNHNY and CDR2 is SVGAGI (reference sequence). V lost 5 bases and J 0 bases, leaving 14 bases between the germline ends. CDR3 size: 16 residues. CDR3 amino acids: CASSTRVSGSYNEQFF. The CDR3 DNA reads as TGTGCCAGCAGTACCAGGGTGTCAGGCTCCTACAATGAGCAGTTCTTC.

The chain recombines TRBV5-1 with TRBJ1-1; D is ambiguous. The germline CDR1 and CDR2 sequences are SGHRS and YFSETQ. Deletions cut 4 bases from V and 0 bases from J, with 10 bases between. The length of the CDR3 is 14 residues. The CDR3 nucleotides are TGCGCCAGCAGCATCGGACGTCTGAACACTGAAGCTTTCTTT. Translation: CASSIGRLNTEAFF.

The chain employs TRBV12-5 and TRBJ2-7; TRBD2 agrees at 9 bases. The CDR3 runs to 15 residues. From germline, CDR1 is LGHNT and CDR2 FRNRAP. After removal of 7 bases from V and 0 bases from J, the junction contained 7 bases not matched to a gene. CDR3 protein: CASARSGGFSYEQYV. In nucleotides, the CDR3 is TGTGCTAGTGCCCGTAGCGGGGGATTCTCCTACGAGCAGTACGTC.

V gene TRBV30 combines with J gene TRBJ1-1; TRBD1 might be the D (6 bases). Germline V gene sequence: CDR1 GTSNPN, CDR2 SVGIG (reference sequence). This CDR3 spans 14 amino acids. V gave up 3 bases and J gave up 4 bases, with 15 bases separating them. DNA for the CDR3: TGTGCCTGGAGGGCACAGGGAGGGGGCACTGAAGCTTTCTTT. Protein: CAWRAQGGGTEAFF.

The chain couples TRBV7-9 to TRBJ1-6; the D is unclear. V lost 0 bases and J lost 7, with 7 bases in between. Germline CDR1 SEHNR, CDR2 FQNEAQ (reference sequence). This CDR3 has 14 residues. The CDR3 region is CASSLAQGNSPLHF. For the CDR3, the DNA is TGTGCCAGCAGCTTAGCACAAGGCAATTCACCCCTCCACTTT.